A selection of T cell receptor beta chains follows, all from one sample in a study of blood T cell repertoires in COVID-19. Produced via immunoSEQ multiplex PCR; TCRdb's table is partial and in-frame only. The data contain about 150,000 clones, more than 75% of them singletons. Sequences were obtained from peripheral blood. These receptors all stem from a man aged 18 to 30 with COVID-19, enrolled during active disease. Each CDR3 is given with its conserved first and last residue. Each record gives: J gene, clone size, V gene, D gene, CDR3 protein. The D gene is left open where the match is weak. The size of a clone is reported for some rows only, either as once, few or many, or as a class for expanded clones.

J: TRBJ2-1; size: NA; V: TRBV12-3/TRBV12-4; D: NA; CDR3: CASSLAALQFF
J: TRBJ1-1; size: NA; V: TRBV15; D: NA; CDR3: CATSRDVGRVNTEAFF
J: TRBJ1-6; size: NA; V: TRBV30; D: TRBD1; CDR3: CAWKGDRGRIDSPLHF
J: TRBJ1-4; size: NA; V: TRBV4-3; D: TRBD1; CDR3: CASSQGTGRNEKLLF
J: TRBJ1-1; size: once; V: TRBV5-5; D: TRBD1; CDR3: CASSWDRGTEAFF
J: TRBJ1-1; size: NA; V: TRBV2; D: NA; CDR3: CASRVEQVMTEAFF
J: TRBJ2-2; size: NA; V: TRBV7-3; D: TRBD2; CDR3: CASSLNIAGGSTGELFF
J: TRBJ2-1; size: NA; V: TRBV29-1; D: TRBD2; CDR3: CSVGQRLAGVNEQFF
J: TRBJ2-7; size: NA; V: TRBV27; D: NA; CDR3: CASSLSEGDGYEQYF
J: TRBJ1-6; size: once; V: TRBV13; D: NA; CDR3: CASSLEGRGYNSPLHF
J: TRBJ2-7; size: NA; V: TRBV10-1; D: NA; CDR3: CASSEIAGYEQYF
J: TRBJ2-1; size: NA; V: TRBV9; D: TRBD1; CDR3: CASSVGQGPDNEQFF
J: TRBJ2-2; size: NA; V: TRBV30; D: TRBD2; CDR3: CAWGLASLYAGELFF
J: TRBJ1-2; size: NA; V: TRBV27; D: NA; CDR3: CATRASGGRPGYTF
J: TRBJ2-1; size: few; V: TRBV7-3; D: TRBD2; CDR3: CASSPWTSGIDEQFF
J: TRBJ2-1; size: NA; V: TRBV9; D: TRBD2; CDR3: CASSATSGRADEQFF
J: TRBJ1-5; size: NA; V: TRBV5-1; D: NA; CDR3: CASSPSSSNQPQHF
J: TRBJ2-2; size: NA; V: TRBV29-1; D: TRBD1; CDR3: CSVPGQGRAGELFF
J: TRBJ2-3; size: NA; V: TRBV7-3; D: TRBD2; CDR3: CASSSGTSGMYF
J: TRBJ1-4; size: NA; V: TRBV7-6; D: TRBD1; CDR3: CASSLGALRDRGEKLLF
J: TRBJ1-6; size: NA; V: TRBV6-5; D: TRBD1; CDR3: CASTPDRDHGSPLHF
J: TRBJ1-5; size: NA; V: TRBV2; D: TRBD1; CDR3: CASSGEGQGGQPQHF
J: TRBJ2-7; size: NA; V: TRBV7-6; D: TRBD1; CDR3: CASSLTSRTGGEQYF
J: TRBJ2-5; size: NA; V: TRBV20-1; D: NA; CDR3: CSASTGTPQETQYF
J: TRBJ2-7; size: NA; V: TRBV5-1; D: TRBD1; CDR3: CASRGTGTYEQYF
J: TRBJ2-2; size: NA; V: TRBV29-1; D: TRBD1; CDR3: CSVFGQGSGELFF
J: TRBJ1-1; size: NA; V: TRBV5-6; D: NA; CDR3: CASSLRRRSNTEAFF
J: TRBJ2-2; size: NA; V: TRBV5-6; D: NA; CDR3: CASSLSLNTGELFF
J: TRBJ2-1; size: once; V: TRBV7-2; D: TRBD1; CDR3: CASSLVTSDRGLEQFF
J: TRBJ2-2; size: few; V: TRBV9; D: NA; CDR3: CASSVVGRLVGELFF
J: TRBJ2-7; size: NA; V: TRBV4-1; D: TRBD2; CDR3: CASSQAPLAGPFSYEQYF
J: TRBJ1-5; size: NA; V: TRBV7-8; D: TRBD1; CDR3: CASSLGQGVIQPQHF
J: TRBJ1-3; size: NA; V: TRBV7-9; D: NA; CDR3: CASSHSGGNTIYF
J: TRBJ1-1; size: NA; V: TRBV18; D: NA; CDR3: CASSPYLGHDTEAFF
J: TRBJ1-2; size: NA; V: TRBV7-2; D: NA; CDR3: CASSLAAAFYGYTF
J: TRBJ2-3; size: NA; V: TRBV5-4; D: NA; CDR3: CASSSDYTDTQYF
J: TRBJ2-7; size: NA; V: TRBV6-5; D: NA; CDR3: CASSLTVDYEQYF
J: TRBJ1-1; size: NA; V: TRBV29-1; D: TRBD1; CDR3: CSLDRGTEAFF
J: TRBJ1-4; size: NA; V: TRBV9; D: TRBD1; CDR3: CASSEDRGLGEKLFF
J: TRBJ2-7; size: NA; V: TRBV3-1/TRBV3-2; D: NA; CDR3: CASSQDLDRLSSYEQYF
J: TRBJ2-7; size: once; V: TRBV13; D: TRBD1; CDR3: CASSSDRDYEQYF
J: TRBJ1-2; size: NA; V: TRBV4-3; D: TRBD1; CDR3: CASSQSGTGGFGYTF
J: TRBJ1-5; size: NA; V: TRBV13; D: NA; CDR3: CASSLGPAGAQHF
J: TRBJ2-2; size: NA; V: TRBV5-1; D: NA; CDR3: CASSLLQLRGELFF
J: TRBJ2-7; size: NA; V: TRBV24-1; D: TRBD1; CDR3: CATSDPNKRTGVYEQYF
J: TRBJ1-3; size: NA; V: TRBV28; D: NA; CDR3: CASSPRGETFNTIYF
J: TRBJ1-1; size: NA; V: TRBV25-1; D: NA; CDR3: CASMAGVTEAFF
J: TRBJ1-2; size: once; V: TRBV30; D: NA; CDR3: CAWSVRHALKGVNGYTF
J: TRBJ2-3; size: NA; V: TRBV7-9; D: TRBD2; CDR3: CASSPIAGATDTQYF
J: TRBJ1-1; size: NA; V: TRBV13; D: NA; CDR3: CASSLSPSNTEAFF
J: TRBJ2-3; size: NA; V: TRBV14; D: NA; CDR3: CASSQTPRAGTQYF
J: TRBJ2-5; size: NA; V: TRBV10-3; D: TRBD1; CDR3: CAIRAGGTETQYF
J: TRBJ1-6; size: NA; V: TRBV4-3; D: NA; CDR3: CASSQVFRDSPLHF
J: TRBJ2-7; size: NA; V: TRBV7-9; D: TRBD2; CDR3: CASSRSGSGSYEQYF
J: TRBJ2-2; size: NA; V: TRBV28; D: TRBD2; CDR3: CASSPGGAPGELFF
J: TRBJ2-7; size: NA; V: TRBV9; D: TRBD2; CDR3: CASSVGSGSTYEQYF
J: TRBJ2-7; size: NA; V: TRBV11-2; D: NA; CDR3: CASSPRADGYEQYF
J: TRBJ2-7; size: NA; V: TRBV7-9; D: TRBD2; CDR3: CASSLRGTSGSYEQYF
J: TRBJ2-1; size: NA; V: TRBV24-1; D: TRBD1; CDR3: CATSRDRGYNEQFF
J: TRBJ1-1; size: NA; V: TRBV27; D: TRBD1; CDR3: CASSSGIGGFTEAFF